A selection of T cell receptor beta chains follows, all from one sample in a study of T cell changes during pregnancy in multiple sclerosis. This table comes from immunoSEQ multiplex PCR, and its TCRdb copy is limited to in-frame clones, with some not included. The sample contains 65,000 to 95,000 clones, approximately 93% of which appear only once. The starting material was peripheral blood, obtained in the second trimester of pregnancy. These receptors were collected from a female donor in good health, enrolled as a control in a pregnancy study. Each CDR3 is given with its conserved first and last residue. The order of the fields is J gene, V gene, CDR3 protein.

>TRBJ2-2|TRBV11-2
CASSLPFRDRAGELFF
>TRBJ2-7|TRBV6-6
CASSKQQEEQYF
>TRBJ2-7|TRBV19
CASSSGGLAYEQYF
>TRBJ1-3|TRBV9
CASSPVAGNTIYF
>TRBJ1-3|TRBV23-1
CASSQQITELGNTIYF
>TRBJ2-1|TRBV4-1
CASSQDGGVLAERNEQFF
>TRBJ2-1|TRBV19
CASSPAGLRYGEQFF
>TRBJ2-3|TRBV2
CASSPIPRGTQYF
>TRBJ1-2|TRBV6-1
CASSTAAENYGYTF
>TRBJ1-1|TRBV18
CASSRQGGTEAFF
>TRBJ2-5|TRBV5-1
CASSLLSSGETQYF
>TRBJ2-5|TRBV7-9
CASSSRGTGVKETQYF
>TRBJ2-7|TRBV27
CASSNGQGIGNEQYF
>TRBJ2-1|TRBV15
CATSIAGGSYNEQFF
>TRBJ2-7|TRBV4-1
CASSQGGQGSYEQYF
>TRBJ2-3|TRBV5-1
CASSAGTSGTTDTQYF
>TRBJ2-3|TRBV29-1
CSVVRDTQYF
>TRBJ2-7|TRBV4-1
CASSQDLGEGNYEQYF
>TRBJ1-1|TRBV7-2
CASSLSPFEAFF
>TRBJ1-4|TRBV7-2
CASSSPPGHEKLFF
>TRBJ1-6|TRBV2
CASRLQGGNSPLHF
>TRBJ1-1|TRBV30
CAWSGQENTEAFF
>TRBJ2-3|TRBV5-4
CASSRQGNTDTQYF
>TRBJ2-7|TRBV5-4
CASSLAGPILSEQYF
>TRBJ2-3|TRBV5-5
CASSQGLAIPTDTQYF
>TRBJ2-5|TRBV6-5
CASSYSGSQETQYF